This entry lists 27 T cell receptor beta chains sequenced from one sample in a study of T cell repertoires in cytomegalovirus infection. TCRdb re-called the reads through MiXCR, storing one row per CDR3 protein. The sample lists about 150,000 distinct CDR3 sequences, roughly a quarter occurring once. The source material was PBMCs. The origin of the receptors is a human donor in good health (CMV status not recorded). Some clones in this sample may be carry-over from other donors' samples.

This clonotype was found a few times. The genes are TRBV15 and TRBJ2-5; no firm D call. V was clipped by 5 bases and J by 5 bases, with 12 bases between them. The V gene's germline CDR1 is LNHNV and CDR2 YYDKDF (reference sequence). The CDR3 sequence is 13 residues long. CDR3: CATSVQLGETQYF. CDR3 bases: TGTGCCACCAGCGTCCAGTTGGGGGAGACCCAGTACTTC.

This clonotype was found a few times. The genes are TRBV6-2 or TRBV6-3 and TRBJ2-1, with unresolved D. Germline V lookup: CDR1 MNHEY, CDR2 SVGEGT. The length of the CDR3 is 11 residues. The V end lost 1 base, the J end lost 6 bases, and 1 base lay between the germline ends. The CDR3 loop reads CASSYFNEQFF. CDR3 DNA: TGTGCCAGCAGTTACTTCAATGAGCAGTTCTTC.

This clonotype was detected many times. V is TRBV7-2 and J is TRBJ2-7; 11 bases match TRBD2. The CDR3 spans 15 residues. The junction had 6 bases not matched to a gene; V was cut back by 5 bases and J by 3 bases. Germline assignment: CDR1 SGHTA and CDR2 FQGNSA. This CDR3 reads CASSPLAGGVYEQYF. The CDR3 DNA is TGTGCCAGCAGCCCGCTAGCGGGAGGAGTCTACGAGCAGTACTTC.

In its sample, this clonotype was seen a few times. The V gene is TRBV19, the J gene TRBJ1-1; tentatively, D is TRBD1 (5 bases). Per germline, CDR1 LNHDA and CDR2 SQIVND (reference sequence). V was cut by 9 bases and J by 5 bases, with 16 bases left in between. This CDR3 comprises 13 residues. CDR3 amino acids: CASTLRGETEAFF. DNA of the CDR3: TGTGCCAGCACTCTGAGGGGCGAGACTGAAGCTTTCTTT.

The chain has TRBV15 and TRBJ1-1; D gene unclear. This CDR3 is 15 amino acids long. V dropped 0 bases and J dropped 6 bases, with 14 bases sitting between them. CDR1 LNHNV and CDR2 YYDKDF come from the germline V gene (reference sequence). DNA for the CDR3: TGTGCCACCAGCAGAGAGGGCCTCCGCGGACCTGAAGCTTTCTTT. It encodes CATSREGLRGPEAFF. The whole variable domain, filled in from reference TRBV15 and TRBJ1-1, reads DAMVIQNPRYQVTQFGKPVTLSCSQTLNHNVMYWYQQKSSQAPKLLFHYYDKDFNNEADTPDNFQSRRPNTSFCFLDIRSPGLGDTAMYLCATSREGLRGPEAFFGQGTRLTVV.

The genes are TRBV19 and TRBJ2-7, with a weak D call TRBD1 (6 bases). Germline V CDR1 and CDR2: LNHDA, SQIVND (reference sequence). The CDR3 has 14 residues. V was cut by 4 bases and J by 7 bases, with 17 bases left in between. The CDR3 sequence is CASSNSGHRVEQYF. The CDR3 DNA reads as TGTGCCAGTAGTAACTCGGGACACCGAGTGGAGCAGTACTTC. Complete variable domain (other parts from reference TRBV19 and TRBJ2-7): DGGITQSPKYLFRKEGQNVTLSCEQNLNHDAMYWYRQDPGQGLRLIYYSQIVNDFQKGDIAEGYSVSREKKESFPLTVTSAQKNPTAFYLCASSNSGHRVEQYFGPGTRLTVT.

As concerns this clonotype: The missing conserved phenylalanine or tryptophan at the end of this CDR3 makes a read error likely. The chain uses TRBV28 and TRBJ2-7, with D perhaps matching TRBD1 (5 bases). The V gene's germline CDR1 is MDHEN and CDR2 SYDVKM. V lost 2 bases and J 0 bases, leaving 14 bases between the germline ends. The CDR3 extends over 16 amino acids. The CDR3 DNA follows: TGTGCCAGCAGTTTAGCTGGGGCCCCGAGCTCCTACGAGCAGTACTTA. This encodes CASSLAGAPSSYEQYL.

This clonotype was counted between two and nine times. J is TRBJ2-2 and V is TRBV7-9, with a weak D call TRBD1 (5 bases). Germline assignment: CDR1 SEHNR and CDR2 FQNEAQ (reference sequence). Trimming pared 5 bases from V and 2 bases from J, leaving 9 bases between. CDR3 length: 14 amino acids. The CDR3 sequence is CASSPDRNTGELFF. In nucleotides, the CDR3 is TGTGCCAGCAGCCCCGACAGAAACACCGGGGAGCTGTTTTTT.

This chain uses TRBV28 with TRBJ2-7; TRBD1 is a possible D gene (6 bases). The CDR3 loop spans 14 amino acids. Germline V gives CDR1 MDHEN, CDR2 SYDVKM. V was pared by 6 bases and J by 4 bases, with 16 bases between. The CDR3 region has the DNA TGTGCCAGCAGCCTGGACAGCGACGTATACGAGCAGTACTTC. It yields the protein CASSLDSDVYEQYF. Complete variable domain (other parts from reference TRBV28 and TRBJ2-7): DVKVTQSSRYLVKRTGEKVFLECVQDMDHENMFWYRQDPGLGLRLIYFSYDVKMKEKGDIPEGYSVSREKKERFSLILESASTNQTSMYLCASSLDSDVYEQYFGPGTRLTVT.

The genes are TRBV7-9 and TRBJ2-1, with TRBD2 identical over 8 bases. The CDR3 loop spans 14 amino acids. In germline, CDR1 is SEHNR, CDR2 FQNEAQ (reference sequence). Trimming took 8 bases from V and 6 from J; bases not matched to a gene: 9. The CDR3 protein is CASGLAGPPNEQFF. For the CDR3, the DNA is TGTGCCAGCGGATTAGCGGGGCCCCCCAATGAGCAGTTCTTC. Full variable domain (outside the CDR3, taken from reference TRBV7-9 and TRBJ2-1): DTGVSQNPRHKITKRGQNVTFRCDPISEHNRLYWYRQTLGQGPEFLTYFQNEAQLEKSRLLSDRFSAERPKGSFSTLEIQRTEQGDSAMYLCASGLAGPPNEQFFGPGTRLTVL.

This rearrangement joins TRBV29-1 to TRBJ2-3, with D perhaps matching TRBD1 (6 bases). The CDR3 extends over 13 amino acids. CDR1 is SQVTM, CDR2 ANQGSEA, per germline. Trimming cost V 5 bases and J 0 bases, with 9 bases left between them. CDR3 sequence: CSVRTASTDTQYF. As DNA, the CDR3 is TGCAGCGTTCGGACAGCCAGCACAGATACGCAGTATTTT.

A few counts support this clonotype. The chain links TRBV2 to TRBJ1-5, with a weak D call TRBD1 (5 bases). Looked up from germline, CDR1 is SNHLY and CDR2 is FYNNEI. This CDR3 is 15 amino acids long. V gave up 5 bases and J gave up 2 bases, with 13 bases separating them. CDR3 in DNA: TGTGCCAGCAGTCAGGGTGGGAGCGGCAATCAGCCCCAGCATTTT. This translates into CASSQGGSGNQPQHF.

This clonotype was found a few times. V is TRBV6-5 and J is TRBJ1-5; D is perhaps TRBD1 (6 bases). The CDR3 totals 15 residues. Trimming pared 0 bases from V and 4 bases from J, leaving 10 bases between. The germline gives CDR1 MNHEY, CDR2 SVGAGI. The CDR3 DNA reads TGTGCCAGCAGTTACTCGTGGACAGCTAATCAGCCCCAGCATTTT. Its protein product is CASSYSWTANQPQHF.

In regard to this clonotype: A much larger clone is a single base away; this may be a read error. The chain carries TRBV6-5 and TRBJ1-1, with a tentative D call TRBD1 (6 bases). Germline assignment: CDR1 MNHEY and CDR2 SVGAGI. The CDR3 extends over 15 amino acids. Here the CDR3 reads CDSSAAGTPNTEAFF. CDR3 nucleotides: TGTGACAGCAGTGCAGCCGGGACACCGAACACTGAAGCTTTCTTT.

This clonotype was found many times. This chain uses TRBV7-2 with TRBJ2-7; 7 nucleotides match TRBD2. The CDR3 covers 15 residues. V was clipped by 5 bases and J by 3 bases; unmatched bases: 10. Germline lookup yields CDR1 SGHTA and CDR2 FQGNSA. CDR3 DNA sequence: TGTGCCAGCAGCCCCATCGGGGGGTCATACTACGAGCAGTACTTC. Amino acid sequence: CASSPIGGSYYEQYF.

The chain employs TRBV7-4 and TRBJ2-2; D is unresolved. V was pared by 4 bases and J by 11 bases, with 8 bases between. This CDR3 region has 11 residues. CDR1 SGHVT and CDR2 SQSDAQ come from the germline V gene. The CDR3 DNA reads as TGTGCCAGCAGCTACGCACTCGAGCTGTTTTTT. Its protein is CASSYALELFF. The complete variable domain, with remaining parts taken from reference TRBV7-4 and TRBJ2-2, reads GAGVSQSPRYKVAKRGRDVALRCDSISGHVTLYWYRQTLGQGSEVLTYSQSDAQRDKSGRPSGRFSAERPERSVSTLKIQRTEQGDSAVYLCASSYALELFFGEGSRLTVL.

V and J are TRBV28 and TRBJ2-5; D possibly corresponds to TRBD1 (6 bases). The germline V gene has CDR1 MDHEN and CDR2 SYDVKM. The CDR3 sequence is 17 residues long. The V gene lost 2 bases and the J gene lost 3 bases, with 19 bases spanning the gap. CDR3 region: CASSLTYIRTEKETQYF. The CDR3 nucleotides read TGTGCCAGCAGTTTAACTTATATACGGACAGAGAAAGAGACCCAGTACTTC. The full variable domain, its missing parts supplied by reference TRBV28 and TRBJ2-5, is DVKVTQSSRYLVKRTGEKVFLECVQDMDHENMFWYRQDPGLGLRLIYFSYDVKMKEKGDIPEGYSVSREKKERFSLILESASTNQTSMYLCASSLTYIRTEKETQYFGPGTRLLVL.

V gene TRBV5-4 combines with J gene TRBJ1-4; possible D gene TRBD1, 5 bases. CDR1 is SGHNT and CDR2 is YYREEE in the germline V gene (reference sequence). Trimming shortened V by 2 bases and J by 3 bases, and 8 bases separated the two germline ends. The length of the CDR3 is 14 residues. The CDR3 DNA is TGTGCCAGCAGCTTTCGACAGTCTAATGAAAAACTGTTTTTT. This translates into CASSFRQSNEKLFF.

This clonotype occurred many times. The J gene is TRBJ1-1, the V gene TRBV5-6; 8 nucleotides match TRBD1. Germline V lookup: CDR1 SGHDT, CDR2 YYEEEE. V lost 2 bases and J lost 5; bases outside the gene matches: 8. This CDR3 has 15 residues. For the CDR3, the DNA is TGTGCCAGCAGCTTTTCTCAGGGGGCGGTGACTGAAGCTTTCTTT. Amino acids: CASSFSQGAVTEAFF. Full variable domain (outside the CDR3, taken from reference TRBV5-6 and TRBJ1-1): DAGVTQSPTHLIKTRGQQVTLRCSPKSGHDTVSWYQQALGQGPQFIFQYYEEEERQRGNFPDRFSGHQFPNYSSELNVNALLLGDSALYLCASSFSQGAVTEAFFGQGTRLTVV.

V and J are TRBV6-6 and TRBJ1-5, with 10 bases aligning to TRBD1. The germline gives CDR1 MNHNY, CDR2 SVGAGI (reference sequence). V dropped 5 bases and J dropped 3; count of bases not matched to a gene: 13. The CDR3 length is 18 residues. DNA for the CDR3: TGTGCCAGCAGTCAAATCGTGGGACAGGGGAGGGACAATCAGCCCCAGCATTTT. Amino acid sequence: CASSQIVGQGRDNQPQHF.

This clonotype came up many times. V and J are TRBV7-2 and TRBJ2-7; TRBD1 might be the D (6 bases). The CDR3 runs to 15 residues. The V gene lost 3 bases and the J gene lost 6 bases, with 18 bases spanning the gap. CDR1 and CDR2 from the germline V gene are SGHTA and FQGNSA. CDR3 loop: CASSFMDSRSREQYF. The CDR3, as DNA: TGTGCCAGCAGCTTTATGGACAGTAGGTCCCGCGAGCAGTACTTC.

This clonotype was detected only a few times. V is TRBV2 and J is TRBJ1-2, with 7 bases fitting TRBD1. This CDR3 is 14 amino acids long. The germline V gene has CDR1 SNHLY and CDR2 FYNNEI. V lost 3 bases and J lost 4; bases outside the gene matches: 5. DNA of the CDR3: TGTGCCAGCAGTGATAGGGGGCGAATCTATGGCTACACCTTC. It specifies CASSDRGRIYGYTF.

The genes are TRBV2 and TRBJ1-5, with a weak D call TRBD1 (5 bases). Trimming removed 7 bases from V and 7 bases from J, with 17 bases in between. The CDR3 is 14 residues long. Germline values: CDR1 SNHLY, CDR2 FYNNEI. In DNA form, the CDR3 reads TGTGCCAGCACCCCTGGGCAGGGAAGGCAGCCCCAGCATTTT. Residues: CASTPGQGRQPQHF.

Concerning this clonotype itself: A much larger clone sits a single nucleotide away, making a read error possible. This sequence joins TRBV7-2 and TRBJ2-1, with TRBD1 matching 9 bases. Unmatched junction bases numbered 6, after V lost 1 base and J lost 5 bases. Germline V gene lookup returns CDR1 SGHTA and CDR2 FQGNSA. The CDR3 sequence is 16 residues long. DNA for the CDR3: TGTGCCAGCAGCTTAGTAGGGACAGGGCGGCACAATGAGCAGTTCTTC. It translates to CASSLVGTGRHNEQFF. Full variable domain (missing parts from reference TRBV7-2 and TRBJ2-1): GAGVSQSPSNKVTEKGKDVELRCDPISGHTALYWYRQSLGQGLEFLIYFQGNSAPDKSGLPSDRFSAERTGGSVSTLTIQRTQQEDSAVYLCASSLVGTGRHNEQFFGPGTRLTVL.

This clonotype was seen repeatedly, ten times or more. The V and J genes are TRBV19 and TRBJ2-2; D is undetermined. Germline V gene data show CDR1 as LNHDA and CDR2 as SQIVND (reference sequence). CDR3 length: 14 residues. V lost 0 bases to trimming and J lost 4 bases, with 6 bases between them. This CDR3 is CASSIDRTTGELFF. The CDR3 region has the DNA TGTGCCAGTAGTATAGACAGAACCACCGGGGAGCTGTTTTTT.

The V gene is TRBV7-2, the J gene TRBJ2-5; TRBD1 matches at 7 bases. This CDR3 is 16 amino acids long. The germline V gene has CDR1 SGHTA and CDR2 FQGNSA. V trimming: 5 bases; J trimming: 1 base; junction bases outside the gene matches: 10. The CDR3 loop is CASSRQGTTVQETQYF. The CDR3 DNA reads as TGTGCCAGCAGCCGACAGGGCACCACCGTCCAAGAGACCCAGTACTTC.

This clonotype was counted between two and nine times. This chain joins TRBV11-2 and TRBJ2-1, with a weak D call TRBD1 (5 bases). V was trimmed by 6 bases and J by 7 bases, leaving 16 bases between them. The length of the CDR3 is 14 residues. CDR1 is SGHAT, CDR2 FQNNGV, per germline. CDR3 in DNA: TGTGCCAGCAGATCACGCGACAGACCTAATGAGCAGTTCTTC. Translating it yields CASRSRDRPNEQFF. Complete variable domain (other parts from reference TRBV11-2 and TRBJ2-1): EAGVAQSPRYKIIEKRQSVAFWCNPISGHATLYWYQQILGQGPKLLIQFQNNGVVDDSQLPKDRFSAERLKGVDSTLKIQPAKLEDSAVYLCASRSRDRPNEQFFGPGTRLTVL.